Each of the 32 T cell receptor beta chains below was sequenced from the same sample in a study of blood T cells in healthy people across ages. It was with a sample-barcoded 5' primer and a J-beta primer mix that a second PCR of roughly 7 to 12 cycles was run. TCRdb passed the 5' RACE reads through MiXCR, listing each CDR3 protein once. This sample has under 950,000 distinct CDR3 sequences, with approximately 22% found just once. Sequencing used blood. These TCRs come from a man between 65 and 79 years old in good health.

Many counts were recorded for this clonotype. This rearrangement joins TRBV20-1 to TRBJ2-3; 7 nucleotides agree with TRBD2. This CDR3 comprises 15 residues. With 7 bases clipped from V and 2 bases from J, the junction kept 12 bases outside the gene matches. Germline V gene data show CDR1 as DFQATT and CDR2 as SNEGSKA (reference sequence). In nucleotides, the CDR3 is TGCAGTGTTCCCAGAGGTGCGGGGGACACAGATACGCAGTATTTT. This translates into CSVPRGAGDTDTQYF.

On this clonotype: At one of its ends the junction is not consistent with the germline gene, which may arise from a read error. This chain links TRBV9 with TRBJ2-2, with 12 bases fitting TRBD1. Per the germline V gene, CDR1 is SGDLS and CDR2 is YYNGEE. This CDR3 region has 14 residues. CDR3 protein: CASMGQGAVGELFF. The CDR3 DNA sequence: TGCGCCAGCATGGGACAGGGGGCGGTCGGGGAGCTGTTTTTT. The full variable domain, its missing parts supplied by reference TRBV9 and TRBJ2-2, is DSGVTQTPKHLITATGQRVTLRCSPRSGDLSVYWYQQSLDQGLQFLIQYYNGEERAKGNILERFSAQQFPDLHSELNLSSLELGDSALYFCASMGQGAVGELFFGEGSRLTVL.

This clonotype came up many times. The chain recombines TRBV10-3 with TRBJ2-3, with unresolved D. The V end lost 6 bases, the J end lost 5 bases, and 9 bases lay between the germline ends. Germline CDR1 reads ENHRY; CDR2 reads SYGVKD. The CDR3 extends over 12 amino acids. The CDR3 nucleotides read TGTGCCATCAGCGAACTTGGAGATACGCAGTATTTT. Translating it yields CAISELGDTQYF.

V usage is TRBV20-1 and J usage is TRBJ1-2; D ambiguous. The CDR3 is made up of 13 amino acids. The germline V gene encodes CDR1 DFQATT and CDR2 SNEGSKA (reference sequence). The V gene lost 3 bases and the J gene lost 5 bases, with 13 bases spanning the gap. The CDR3 region is CSARAGFLYGYTF. The CDR3, as DNA: TGCAGTGCTAGGGCGGGATTTTTATATGGCTACACCTTC.

This clonotype has just a few counts. This chain links TRBV4-2 with TRBJ2-3; no reliable D call. The CDR3 sequence is 13 residues long. Germline V gene lookup returns CDR1 LGHNA and CDR2 YNFKEQ. Trimming shortened V by 0 bases and J by 5 bases, and 6 bases separated the two germline ends. CDR3 region: CASSQDLLDTQYF. The CDR3 DNA reads TGTGCCAGCAGCCAAGATCTGCTAGATACGCAGTATTTT.

Only a few counts were recorded for this clonotype. The J gene is TRBJ2-4, the V gene TRBV7-8; TRBD2 is a possible D gene (5 bases). Germline V gene sequence: CDR1 SGHVS, CDR2 FQNEAQ. The CDR3 has 18 residues. Trimming removed 2 bases from V and 1 base from J, with 18 bases in between. The CDR3 sequence: CASSLMRGLAVAKNIQYF. The CDR3 DNA reads as TGTGCCAGCAGCTTAATGCGTGGGCTAGCAGTCGCCAAAAACATTCAGTACTTC.

The J gene is TRBJ1-3, the V gene TRBV6-6; the D gene is possibly TRBD1 (5 bases). Trimming removed 7 bases from V and 5 bases from J, with 12 bases in between. CDR1 MNHNY and CDR2 SVGAGI come from the germline V gene (reference sequence). This CDR3 has 13 amino acids. The CDR3 DNA sequence: TGTGCCAGCACGGGGGGTGGGAGAAACACCATATATTTT. Protein product: CASTGGGRNTIYF.

The chain uses TRBV5-1 and TRBJ2-5, with TRBD2 matching over 12 bases. The germline V gene has CDR1 SGHRS and CDR2 YFSETQ. Germline trimming cut 0 bases from V and 4 bases from J; bases unmatched to any gene: 7. The CDR3 length is 17 residues. The CDR3 nucleotides read TGCGCCAGCAGCTTGGCTAGCGGGGGGGCAGGAGGAGAGACCCAGTACTTC. Its protein product is CASSLASGGAGGETQYF.

This clonotype was counted at least ten times. The chain combines TRBV20-1 with TRBJ2-1; 9 nucleotides match TRBD2. CDR1 and CDR2 (germline): DFQATT, SNEGSKA (reference sequence). V shed 6 bases and J 0 bases; nucleotides not matched to a gene: 15. This CDR3 contains 18 residues. Written as DNA, the CDR3 is TGCAGTGCGGGGGGCGGGGGAAGACTAGCGGACTCCTACAATGAGCAGTTCTTC. This gives the protein CSAGGGGRLADSYNEQFF.

As concerns this clonotype: No conserved phenylalanine or tryptophan is present at the end of the CDR3, so a read error is the likely explanation. This chain's CDR3 is CASSAGTGTPNEKLFL. CDR3 sequence (DNA): TGTGCCAGCAGCGCGGGGACCGGGACTCCTAATGAAAAACTGTTTCTT. The V call is TRBV9, the J call TRBJ1-4; a possible D gene is TRBD1 (5 bases). The germline V gene has CDR1 SGDLS and CDR2 YYNGEE. The CDR3 covers 16 residues. With 3 bases removed from V and 3 bases from J, the gap between germline ends came to 15 bases.

The chain combines TRBV6-5 with TRBJ2-7; TRBD1 matches 9 bases. The germline CDR1 and CDR2 sequences are MNHEY and SVGAGI. V was clipped by 4 bases and J by 6 bases; unmatched bases: 7. The CDR3 consists of 14 residues. The CDR3 loop is CASSSLQGAAEQYF. CDR3 bases: TGTGCCAGCAGTTCACTACAGGGGGCGGCCGAGCAGTACTTC.

This clonotype was counted a few times. V and J are TRBV20-1 and TRBJ2-1; 8 bases map to TRBD1. The CDR3 consists of 12 residues. Germline V gene sequence: CDR1 DFQATT, CDR2 SNEGSKA (reference sequence). Trimming cost V 6 bases and J 8 bases; bases outside gene matches: 6. The CDR3 reads CSAQGAIYEQFF. Written as DNA, the CDR3 is TGCAGTGCCCAGGGGGCTATCTATGAGCAGTTCTTC.

This clonotype was counted a few times. The chain links TRBV12-3 or TRBV12-4 to TRBJ2-2; TRBD1 matches at 7 bases. V lost 6 bases to trimming and J lost 6 bases; unmatched junction nucleotides: 7. The CDR3 spans 14 residues. The CDR3 DNA sequence: TGTGCCAGCAGCCAAATCGGGACAGCCGGGGAGCTGTTTTTT. Encoded protein: CASSQIGTAGELFF.

The chain is built from TRBV11-3 and TRBJ2-1, with a weak D call TRBD2 (5 bases). V lost 5 bases and J 0 bases, leaving 14 bases between the germline ends. The length of the CDR3 is 16 residues. The germline gives CDR1 SGHNT, CDR2 YENEEA. CDR3 bases: TGTGCCAGCAGCCTTCCGGGGTATAGCTCCTACAATGAGCAGTTCTTC. This translates into CASSLPGYSSYNEQFF.

This clonotype occurred a few times. The CDR3 coding sequence is TGCGCCAGCACCCGGGACTACCGAGAGCAAGAGACCCAGTACTTC. The encoded protein is CASTRDYREQETQYF. The rearrangement joins TRBV5-1 to TRBJ2-5, with TRBD2 identical over 7 bases. In germline, CDR1 is SGHRS, CDR2 YFSETQ. V shed 6 bases and J 2 bases; nucleotides not matched to a gene: 10. The CDR3 is 15 residues long. The full variable domain, in which reference TRBV5-1 and TRBJ2-5 provide the parts outside the CDR3, is KAGVTQTPRYLIKTRGQQVTLSCSPISGHRSVSWYQQTPGQGLQFLFEYFSETQRNKGNFPGRFSGRQFSNSRSEMNVSTLELGDSALYLCASTRDYREQETQYFGPGTRLLVL.

Notes on this clonotype: The junction departs from germline at one end; a sequencing error may be responsible. The J gene is TRBJ2-7, the V gene TRBV6-6; no reliable D call. The CDR3 has 12 amino acids. Germline CDR1 and CDR2: MNHNY and SVGAGI (reference sequence). The CDR3 is CVSSSFGYEQYF. For the CDR3, the DNA is TGTGTCAGCAGTTCCTTCGGGTACGAGCAGTACTTC.

This clonotype showed up just a few times. CDR3 nucleotides: TGTGCCAGCAGCCCTAGGGACCCAGGGACTAGCGGGAGCTACAATGAGCAGTTCTTC. Its translation: CASSPRDPGTSGSYNEQFF. This sequence joins TRBV7-9 and TRBJ2-1, with TRBD2 matching over 14 bases. The CDR3 is 19 residues long. The V gene end was trimmed by 5 bases and the J gene end by 3 bases; junction bases not matched to a gene: 12. CDR1 is SEHNR, CDR2 FQNEAQ, per germline (reference sequence).

This clonotype came up a few times. The rearrangement links TRBV4-1 to TRBJ2-5; D possibly uses TRBD1 or TRBD2 (5 bases each). Trimming removed 0 bases at V and 1 base at J, with 12 bases between. Germline CDR1 MGHRA, CDR2 YSYEKL. The CDR3 loop spans 16 amino acids. The CDR3 loop reads CASSQDPGSIQETQYF. The CDR3 coding sequence is TGCGCCAGCAGCCAAGATCCAGGGAGTATCCAAGAGACCCAGTACTTC.

This clonotype was counted a few times. The chain is built from TRBV4-2 and TRBJ2-3; 7 nucleotides line up with TRBD2. This CDR3 spans 16 amino acids. Germline V lookup: CDR1 LGHNA, CDR2 YNFKEQ. With V trimmed by 0 bases and J by 6 bases, 9 bases remained unmatched. This CDR3 is CASSQETASGGDTQYF. The DNA of the CDR3 is TGTGCCAGCAGCCAAGAGACCGCCTCCGGGGGGGATACGCAGTATTTT.

This clonotype occurred a few times. V is TRBV2 and J is TRBJ2-6, with D unclear. The V and J ends lost 2 bases and 2 bases respectively, with 7 bases between them. The length of the CDR3 is 15 residues. Germline V gives CDR1 SNHLY, CDR2 FYNNEI. The DNA of the CDR3 is TGTGCCAGCAGTGAACCCCTCCCTGGGGCCAACGTCCTGACTTTC. Translation: CASSEPLPGANVLTF.

This clonotype was seen many times. J is TRBJ1-2 and V is TRBV5-6; D remains unclear. This CDR3 is 16 amino acids long. Trimming removed 0 bases from V and 1 base from J, with 13 bases in between. Germline values: CDR1 SGHDT, CDR2 YYEEEE. The CDR3 loop is CASSLGFLLSNYGYTF. As DNA, the CDR3 is TGTGCCAGCAGCTTGGGTTTCCTGCTAAGTAACTATGGCTACACCTTC.

The V call is TRBV3-1, the J call TRBJ2-1; unclear D gene. Near its end, the DNA agrees better with TRBJ2-7, so the J call may be wrong. The germline V gene encodes CDR1 LGHDT and CDR2 YNNKEL (reference sequence). The CDR3 has 12 residues. The CDR3 coding sequence is TGTGCCAGCAGCCAACGCGCGCATTCGCAGTACTTC. Translated, it gives CASSQRAHSQYF.

The chain employs TRBV6-1 and TRBJ2-5; 12 bases agree with TRBD2. Germline V gene data show CDR1 as MNHNS and CDR2 as SASEGT. This CDR3 has 15 residues. V trimming: 6 bases; J trimming: 2 bases; junction bases outside the gene matches: 4. The CDR3 nucleotides read TGTGCCAGCAGGGAACTAGCGGGGGGTCAAGAGACCCAGTACTTC. This sequence encodes CASRELAGGQETQYF.

The genes are TRBV20-1 and TRBJ2-6; D gene uncertain. Trimming left V 5 bases short and J 0 bases short, with 11 bases between. CDR3 length equals 15 residues. Germline V lookup: CDR1 DFQATT, CDR2 SNEGSKA (reference sequence). The CDR3 DNA reads as TGCAGTGCTCAACCCCCTTTCTCTGGGGCCAACGTCCTGACTTTC. Translated: CSAQPPFSGANVLTF.

The chain links TRBV19 to TRBJ2-5; 8 nucleotides align to TRBD2. The better agreement between TRBJ2-7 and the DNA end casts doubt on the J call. The CDR3 loop spans 16 amino acids. Germline V gene sequence: CDR1 LNHDA, CDR2 SQIVND (reference sequence). CDR3 in DNA: TGTGCCAGTAGTACCCTCTCGAGCGGGGGCTCCTACGAGCAGTACTTC. Translated: CASSTLSSGGSYEQYF.

This clonotype was counted many times. This chain connects TRBV29-1 to TRBJ2-7; D might be TRBD1 (6 bases). The germline V gene encodes CDR1 SQVTM and CDR2 ANQGSEA. Trimming pared 8 bases from V and 7 bases from J, leaving 9 bases between. The CDR3 extends over 9 amino acids. The CDR3 nucleotides read TGCAGCCTGGGGACAGAGCAGTACTTC. Translating it yields CSLGTEQYF.

To note about this clonotype: One junction end does not reproduce the germline sequence, and a read error may be involved. V is TRBV27 and J is TRBJ2-7; weak D call: TRBD1 (7 bases). This CDR3 has 16 residues. In germline, CDR1 is MNHEY, CDR2 SMNVEV (reference sequence). The CDR3 is CASSSWGTADYYVQYF. DNA of the CDR3: TGTGCCAGCAGTAGTTGGGGGACAGCGGACTACTACGTGCAGTACTTC.

The rearrangement joins TRBV5-1 to TRBJ2-5; TRBD1 is a possible D gene (6 bases). The CDR3 consists of 15 residues. CDR1 SGHRS and CDR2 YFSETQ come from the germline V gene. Trimming took off 1 base at V and 1 base at J, with 11 bases between the two ends. This CDR3 reads CASSLITGRQETQYF. CDR3 nucleotide sequence: TGCGCCAGCAGCTTGATTACAGGGCGCCAAGAGACCCAGTACTTC. Looking up the rest from reference TRBV5-1 and TRBJ2-5 gives the full variable domain: KAGVTQTPRYLIKTRGQQVTLSCSPISGHRSVSWYQQTPGQGLQFLFEYFSETQRNKGNFPGRFSGRQFSNSRSEMNVSTLELGDSALYLCASSLITGRQETQYFGPGTRLLVL.

The chain links TRBV6-6 to TRBJ2-6; no firm D call. Germline CDR1 MNHNY, CDR2 SVGAGI (reference sequence). V dropped 4 bases and J dropped 0 bases, with 10 bases sitting between them. The CDR3 is made up of 16 amino acids. The CDR3 DNA reads TGTGCCAGCAGTTCCCCCAGTTTCTCTGGGGCCAACGTCCTGACTTTC. It is translated as CASSSPSFSGANVLTF.

The CDR3, as DNA: TGCGCCAGCAGCAGGACAGAACCGACGAGCTCCTACAATGAGCAGTTCTTC. Translation: CASSRTEPTSSYNEQFF. The chain is built from TRBV5-1 and TRBJ2-1; tentative D call: TRBD1 (6 bases). Germline CDR1 is SGHRS and CDR2 is YFSETQ. CDR3 length: 17 amino acids. The V end was cut by 4 bases, the J end by 0 bases, with 17 bases between.

V is TRBV28 and J is TRBJ1-2, with 12 bases aligning to TRBD1. Germline V CDR1 and CDR2: MDHEN, SYDVKM. The CDR3 is made up of 18 amino acids. Germline trimming cut 6 bases from V and 1 base from J; bases unmatched to any gene: 12. The CDR3 region has the DNA TGTGCCAGCAGGATCACGCCGGGACAGGGGGCGGGTAACTATGGCTACACCTTC. Translation: CASRITPGQGAGNYGYTF.

The chain is built from TRBV9 and TRBJ2-5; the match to TRBD2 covers 10 bases. Germline assignment: CDR1 SGDLS and CDR2 YYNGEE. There are 15 residues in the CDR3. With V trimmed by 0 bases and J by 5 bases, 4 bases remained unmatched. CDR3 loop: CASSVEAGGDETQYF. CDR3 in DNA: TGTGCCAGCAGCGTAGAAGCGGGGGGGGATGAGACCCAGTACTTC.